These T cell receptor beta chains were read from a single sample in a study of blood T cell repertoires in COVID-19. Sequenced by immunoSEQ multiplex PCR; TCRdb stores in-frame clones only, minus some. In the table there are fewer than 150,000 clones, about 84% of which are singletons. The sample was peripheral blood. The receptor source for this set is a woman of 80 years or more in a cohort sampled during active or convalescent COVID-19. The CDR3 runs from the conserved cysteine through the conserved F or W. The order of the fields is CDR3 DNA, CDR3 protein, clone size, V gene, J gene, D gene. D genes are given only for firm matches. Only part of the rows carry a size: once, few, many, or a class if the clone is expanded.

DNA: TGCAGTGCTAGTCCAGGGGGAGACGAGCAGTACTTC; CDR3: CSASPGGDEQYF; size: .; V: TRBV20-1; J: TRBJ2-7; D: TRBD1
DNA: TGTGCCAGCAGCAAACGACAGGGAGGCTACGAGCAGTACTTC; CDR3: CASSKRQGGYEQYF; size: .; V: TRBV9; J: TRBJ2-7; D: .
DNA: TGTGCCAGCAGCAAACTATCTGGGACAGGGGGGCTCTACGAGCAGTACTTC; CDR3: CASSKLSGTGGLYEQYF; size: .; V: TRBV9; J: TRBJ2-7; D: TRBD1
DNA: TGTGCCACCAGTGATCCTACCCGACAGGGAGGCTATGGCTACACCTTC; CDR3: CATSDPTRQGGYGYTF; size: .; V: TRBV24-1; J: TRBJ1-2; D: TRBD1
DNA: TGTGCCAGCAGCCCCCATGCAGGCTATCCCTCTGGAAACACCATATATTTT; CDR3: CASSPHAGYPSGNTIYF; size: .; V: TRBV3-1/TRBV3-2; J: TRBJ1-3; D: .
DNA: TGCGCCAGCAGCTTGGTTACAGAATACAATGAGCAGTTCTTC; CDR3: CASSLVTEYNEQFF; size: .; V: TRBV5-1; J: TRBJ2-1; D: .
DNA: TGCGCCAGCAGCTTTACAGGGGCCCCCGGAGAGACCCAGTACTTC; CDR3: CASSFTGAPGETQYF; size: .; V: TRBV5-1; J: TRBJ2-5; D: TRBD1
DNA: TGTGCCAGCAGTACCGGACAGGGGACGGCTAAGTACTTC; CDR3: CASSTGQGTAKYF; size: .; V: TRBV6-5; J: TRBJ2-5; D: TRBD1
DNA: TGTGCCAGCAGTGAACGGGGTTTCGGCACCGGGGAGCTGTTTTTT; CDR3: CASSERGFGTGELFF; size: .; V: TRBV6-4; J: TRBJ2-2; D: .
DNA: TGTGCCAGCAGTTCAGTCAGCACAGATACGCAGTATTTT; CDR3: CASSSVSTDTQYF; size: .; V: TRBV12-3/TRBV12-4; J: TRBJ2-3; D: .
DNA: TGTGCCAGCAGCTTAAATTGGGGGGGGCGAGAGACCCAGTACTTC; CDR3: CASSLNWGGRETQYF; size: .; V: TRBV7-9; J: TRBJ2-5; D: .
DNA: TGCGCCAGCAGCTTGCGACTAGCGGGGGTCGAGACCCAGTACTTC; CDR3: CASSLRLAGVETQYF; size: once; V: TRBV5-1; J: TRBJ2-5; D: TRBD2
DNA: TGTGCCAGCAGACGGACAGGGAAGTCCTACGAGCAGTACTTC; CDR3: CASRRTGKSYEQYF; size: .; V: TRBV3-1/TRBV3-2; J: TRBJ2-7; D: TRBD1
DNA: TGTGCCAGTAGCTACCAGGGGTTTCAGCCCCAGCATTTT; CDR3: CASSYQGFQPQHF; size: .; V: TRBV19; J: TRBJ1-5; D: .
DNA: TGTGCCAGCAGTGTAGGAGGGGCTTACAATGAGCAGTTCTTC; CDR3: CASSVGGAYNEQFF; size: .; V: TRBV25-1; J: TRBJ2-1; D: .
DNA: TGTGCCAGCAGTGAAGGAAACTATTTCTATGGCTACACCTTC; CDR3: CASSEGNYFYGYTF; size: once; V: TRBV6-1; J: TRBJ1-2; D: .
DNA: TGTGCCAGCAGTTCTGGTGGGGCTGGCTACACCTTC; CDR3: CASSSGGAGYTF; size: few; V: TRBV6-5; J: TRBJ1-2; D: .
DNA: TGTGCCAGTAGTGCCAATCGCGGGAATTCCCTCACAGATACGCAGTATTTT; CDR3: CASSANRGNSLTDTQYF; size: .; V: TRBV19; J: TRBJ2-3; D: .
DNA: TGTGCCAGCAGCCAACACGCATATAGCAATCAGCCCCAGCATTTT; CDR3: CASSQHAYSNQPQHF; size: .; V: TRBV6-5; J: TRBJ1-5; D: .
DNA: TGTGCCAGTAGTCAAGGGACTAGCGACCAGCAGTTCTTC; CDR3: CASSQGTSDQQFF; size: once; V: TRBV19; J: TRBJ2-1; D: TRBD2
DNA: TGCGCCAGCAGCTTGGTACAGGGGACTGACTCCTATAATTCACCCCTCCACTTT; CDR3: CASSLVQGTDSYNSPLHF; size: .; V: TRBV5-1; J: TRBJ1-6; D: TRBD1
DNA: TGTGCCAGCAGCTTAACGGGGGTTAATGAAAAACTGTTTTTT; CDR3: CASSLTGVNEKLFF; size: .; V: TRBV9; J: TRBJ1-4; D: .
DNA: TGTGCCACCAGCACAGGGGAGCAGAATCTTCACTATGGCTACACCTTC; CDR3: CATSTGEQNLHYGYTF; size: .; V: TRBV15; J: TRBJ1-2; D: .
DNA: TGTGCCATCAGACCGGGACAGGGTCTAGATACGCAGTATTTT; CDR3: CAIRPGQGLDTQYF; size: .; V: TRBV10-3; J: TRBJ2-3; D: TRBD1
DNA: TGTGCCAGCAGCACCCTACGTCCCACAGATACGCAGTATTTT; CDR3: CASSTLRPTDTQYF; size: .; V: TRBV7-2; J: TRBJ2-3; D: .
DNA: TGTGCCAGCAGCTTATCCCCTTGGCAGGGGGCCACGGAGCTGTTTTTT; CDR3: CASSLSPWQGATELFF; size: .; V: TRBV7-3; J: TRBJ2-2; D: TRBD1
DNA: TGTGCCAGCAGCTCACAGCCCGCAGCGGGACTAGCGGGGACCGGGGAGCTGTTTTTT; CDR3: CASSSQPAAGLAGTGELFF; size: .; V: TRBV7-2; J: TRBJ2-2; D: TRBD2
DNA: TGTGCCAGCAGCGCCCAGTTGCTAGATACGCAGTATTTT; CDR3: CASSAQLLDTQYF; size: many; V: TRBV7-9; J: TRBJ2-3; D: .
DNA: TGTGCCTGGAGTCGGTTCGGGGACACCGGGGAGCTGTTTTTT; CDR3: CAWSRFGDTGELFF; size: .; V: TRBV30; J: TRBJ2-2; D: .
DNA: TGTGCCAGCAGCGTACGGGGGGCTGAAGAGACCCAGTACTTC; CDR3: CASSVRGAEETQYF; size: .; V: TRBV9; J: TRBJ2-5; D: .
DNA: TGTGCCAGCACCCCCATTACGGCCCCGGGTGGCTACACCTTC; CDR3: CASTPITAPGGYTF; size: .; V: TRBV5-6; J: TRBJ1-2; D: .
DNA: TGTGCCAGCAGTTTAGAATTGTTAGAGCCCCAGCATTTT; CDR3: CASSLELLEPQHF; size: .; V: TRBV28; J: TRBJ1-5; D: .
DNA: TGTGCCAGCAGCTTCGGAATGCGGGATTCACCCCTCCACTTT; CDR3: CASSFGMRDSPLHF; size: .; V: TRBV5-8; J: TRBJ1-6; D: .
DNA: TGTGCCAGCAGCCACTCGGAGGCCACGGCTTTCTTT; CDR3: CASSHSEATAFF; size: .; V: TRBV7-9; J: TRBJ1-1; D: .
DNA: TGTGCCAGTAGTAACCTAGGAGGGAACACTGAAGCTTTCTTT; CDR3: CASSNLGGNTEAFF; size: few; V: TRBV19; J: TRBJ1-1; D: .
DNA: TGTGCCAGCAGTTACTCCCCCTCAGGGGCAGGGCTTGCAAAGAACACTGAAGCTTTCTTT; CDR3: CASSYSPSGAGLAKNTEAFF; size: .; V: TRBV6-2/TRBV6-3; J: TRBJ1-1; D: .
DNA: TGTGCCAGCAGTGCTGTAGGAGGGACTGAAGCTTTCTTT; CDR3: CASSAVGGTEAFF; size: once; V: TRBV27; J: TRBJ1-1; D: .
DNA: TGCAGTGCTAGACCCTACGATGAGCAGTTCTTC; CDR3: CSARPYDEQFF; size: .; V: TRBV20-1; J: TRBJ2-1; D: .
DNA: TGTGCCATCAGTGGGTGGACAGGGGGCGTAGGGACTGAAGCTTTCTTT; CDR3: CAISGWTGGVGTEAFF; size: .; V: TRBV10-3; J: TRBJ1-1; D: TRBD1
DNA: TGTGCCAGCTCACCCCTCGGGGGACCTAGCGGGGGGACCTACAATGAGCAGTTCTTC; CDR3: CASSPLGGPSGGTYNEQFF; size: .; V: TRBV18; J: TRBJ2-1; D: TRBD2
DNA: TGTGCCAGCAGTGAAATTACTAGCGCCACAGATACGCAGTATTTT; CDR3: CASSEITSATDTQYF; size: .; V: TRBV2; J: TRBJ2-3; D: TRBD2
DNA: TGTGCCAGCAGTGACGCAGGGGCTACGAACACTGAAGCTTTCTTT; CDR3: CASSDAGATNTEAFF; size: .; V: TRBV2; J: TRBJ1-1; D: .
DNA: TGTGCCAGCAGAAACCCAGGGGGTAATTCACCCCTCCACTTT; CDR3: CASRNPGGNSPLHF; size: .; V: TRBV6-6; J: TRBJ1-6; D: TRBD1
DNA: TGTGCCAGCAGTGAGGGACATGACCAAGAGACCCAGTACTTC; CDR3: CASSEGHDQETQYF; size: .; V: TRBV6-1; J: TRBJ2-5; D: .
DNA: TGTGCCATCAGTGCCTCCAGTGGCAGTGCACGATTAAGAGGTGGCTACACCTTC; CDR3: CAISASSGSARLRGGYTF; size: .; V: TRBV10-3; J: TRBJ1-2; D: .
DNA: TGTGCCAGCAGCTTAAAGGGCCAAGGGACAGTTTCCTCCTACGAGCAGTACTTC; CDR3: CASSLKGQGTVSSYEQYF; size: .; V: TRBV11-2; J: TRBJ2-7; D: TRBD1
DNA: TGTGCCAGCAAGGGGACTGACTCGCCTTATCAGCCCCAGCATTTT; CDR3: CASKGTDSPYQPQHF; size: once; V: TRBV28; J: TRBJ1-5; D: .
DNA: TGTGCCAGCAGTTTGGTCGGGGAGCAGTTCTTC; CDR3: CASSLVGEQFF; size: few; V: TRBV12-3/TRBV12-4; J: TRBJ2-1; D: .
DNA: TGTGCCAGCAGTGAGCGGATCTATGGCTACACCTTC; CDR3: CASSERIYGYTF; size: .; V: TRBV6-1; J: TRBJ1-2; D: .
DNA: TGTGCCAGCAGTTACGGCTATAATTCACCCCTCCACTTT; CDR3: CASSYGYNSPLHF; size: few; V: TRBV12-3/TRBV12-4; J: TRBJ1-6; D: .
DNA: TGTGCCAGCAGCTTGGACGACAGATCCCTCAATCAGCCCCAGCATTTT; CDR3: CASSLDDRSLNQPQHF; size: .; V: TRBV7-3; J: TRBJ1-5; D: .
DNA: TGTGCCAGCAGCGTAGGTTTAACCGGGAACTATGGCTACACCTTC; CDR3: CASSVGLTGNYGYTF; size: .; V: TRBV9; J: TRBJ1-2; D: .
DNA: TGTGCCAGCAGTTACACGGGTGAACCCGACACTGAAGCTTTCTTT; CDR3: CASSYTGEPDTEAFF; size: .; V: TRBV6-5; J: TRBJ1-1; D: .
DNA: TGTGCCAGCAGCTTAGGCTTGGACAGACTTAGGAACACCATATATTTT; CDR3: CASSLGLDRLRNTIYF; size: .; V: TRBV7-2; J: TRBJ1-3; D: .
DNA: TGCGCCAGCAGCCAACGAGCGGGGGGAGAAATCATTCAGTACTTC; CDR3: CASSQRAGGEIIQYF; size: .; V: TRBV4-1; J: TRBJ2-4; D: TRBD2
DNA: TGTGCCAGCAGCACCCGGGACACTCGCACAGATACGCAGTATTTT; CDR3: CASSTRDTRTDTQYF; size: .; V: TRBV7-9; J: TRBJ2-3; D: .
DNA: TGTGCCAGCAGACTTACCGGGACACCTTTTCAGAGCTCCTACAATGAGCAGTTCTTC; CDR3: CASRLTGTPFQSSYNEQFF; size: few; V: TRBV7-3; J: TRBJ2-1; D: .
DNA: TGTGCCAGCAGTTTTATGGGACAAGCAAACGAGGGCGAGCAGTTCTTC; CDR3: CASSFMGQANEGEQFF; size: .; V: TRBV7-2; J: TRBJ2-1; D: .
DNA: TGTGCCAGCAGTTCCCGGGGTAGCGGGGGGGCATGGGAGCAGTTCTTC; CDR3: CASSSRGSGGAWEQFF; size: .; V: TRBV6-6; J: TRBJ2-1; D: TRBD2